The clone carrying this TCR beta chain was counted at least ten times. Antigen: not known. The CDR3 is made up of 15 amino acids. Losses at the gene ends were 4 bases for V and 9 bases for J; bases not matched to a gene: 15. Per germline, CDR1 DFQATT and CDR2 SNEGSKA (reference sequence). Synthesis of cDNA was accomplished via 5'RACE employing 10-nucleotide random UMIs. One entry per CDR3 protein results from TCRdb running MiXCR on the 5' RACE reads. The sample records about 120,000 distinct CDR3 sequences, roughly 3.2% being singletons. The sample originates from a study of neurological immune-mediated disorders. Points from the study as a whole: Phylogenetic grouping assigned the repertoires of 18 of 34 multiple sclerosis patients to a single related-CDR3 cluster, representing a possible signature. TCR clonal expansion peaked in HTLV-1-associated myelopathy patients and was lowest in multiple sclerosis patients.

The sequence derives from a woman in her 30s with multiple sclerosis. The chain combines TRBV20-1 with TRBJ2-1; TRBD2 aligns across 7 bases. Sequenced material: PBMCs. The chain's CDR3 is CSATVHMREWVEQFF. The CDR3 region has the DNA TGCAGTGCTACGGTCCATATGCGGGAGTGGGTTGAGCAGTTCTTC.